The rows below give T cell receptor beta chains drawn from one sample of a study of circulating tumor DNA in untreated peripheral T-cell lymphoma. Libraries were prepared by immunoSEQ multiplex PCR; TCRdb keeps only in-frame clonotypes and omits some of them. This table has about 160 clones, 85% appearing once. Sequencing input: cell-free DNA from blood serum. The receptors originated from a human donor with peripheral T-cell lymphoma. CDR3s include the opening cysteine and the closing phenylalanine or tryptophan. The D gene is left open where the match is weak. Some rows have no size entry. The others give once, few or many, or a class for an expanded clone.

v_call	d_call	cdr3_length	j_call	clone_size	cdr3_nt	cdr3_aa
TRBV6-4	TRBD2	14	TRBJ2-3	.	TGTGCCAGCAGTGAACTAGCGGGAGCAGATACGCAGTATTTT	CASSELAGADTQYF
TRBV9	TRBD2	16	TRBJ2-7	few	TGTGCCAGCAGCGTAGTCCTTCCGGGGGGGGGCTACGAGCAGTACTTC	CASSVVLPGGGYEQYF
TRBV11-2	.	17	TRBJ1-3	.	TGTGCCAGCAGTTCTCGCCCCCCTGGAAGGTCTGGAAACACCATATATTTT	CASSSRPPGRSGNTIYF
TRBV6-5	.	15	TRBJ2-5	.	TGTGCCAGCAGCCCGCAAGGGGGGATTCGAGAGACCCAGTACTTC	CASSPQGGIRETQYF
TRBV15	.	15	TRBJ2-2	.	TGTGCCACCAGCAGGGCGGGACAGAACACCGGGGAGCTGTTTTTT	CATSRAGQNTGELFF
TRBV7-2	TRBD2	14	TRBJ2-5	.	TGTGCCAGCAGCTTCCTAGCGGTACAAGAGACCCAGTACTTC	CASSFLAVQETQYF
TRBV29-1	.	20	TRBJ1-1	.	TGCAGCGTTGAAGATCCGTCCCTCTCGGGGGTGGTTTGGGTGAACACTGAAGCTTTCTTT	CSVEDPSLSGVVWVNTEAFF
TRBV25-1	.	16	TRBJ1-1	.	TGTGCCAGCAGTGAATCCCTATCGGGGGTAAACACTGAAGCTTTCTTT	CASSESLSGVNTEAFF
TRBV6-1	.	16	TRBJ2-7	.	TGTGCCAGCAGTGAAGCCACGGCGGGCCTGATGAACGAGCAGTACTTC	CASSEATAGLMNEQYF
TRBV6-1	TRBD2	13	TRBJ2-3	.	TGTGCCAGCAGGCGGGGGGGAGGAGATACGCAGTATTTT	CASRRGGGDTQYF
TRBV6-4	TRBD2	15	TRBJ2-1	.	TGTGCCAGCAGTGCAAGCGGGGGGGCCGGCAATGAGCAGTTCTTC	CASSASGGAGNEQFF
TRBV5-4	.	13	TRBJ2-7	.	TGTGCCAGCAGCTTGGCTCTCTCGGGCGAGCAGTACTTC	CASSLALSGEQYF
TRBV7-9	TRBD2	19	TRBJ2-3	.	TGTGCCAGCACCCACAACCGGCTAGCGGGGGGGGGTGGCACAGATACGCAGTATTTT	CASTHNRLAGGGGTDTQYF
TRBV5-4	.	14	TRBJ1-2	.	TGTGCCAGCAGCTTGGCGCAGGCTTCCCATGGCTACACCTTC	CASSLAQASHGYTF
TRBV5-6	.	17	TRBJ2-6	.	TGTGCCAGCGACCCGTCCAATGTCACAAAGTCGGGCCAACGTCCTGACTTC	CASDPSNVTKSGQRPDF
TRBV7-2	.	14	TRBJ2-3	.	TGTGCCAGCAGCTTAGGAGCGAGCACAGATACGCAGTATTTT	CASSLGASTDTQYF